These 28 T cell receptor beta chains were all obtained from the same sample, sequenced in a study of T-cell reconstitution after alpha-beta-depleted transplantation in children. Preparation of the TCRbeta library was carried out with unique molecular identifiers. TCRdb called the PCR reads again in MiXCR, with one record for every CDR3 protein. The sample yields about 200,000 distinct CDR3 sequences, just under 6.5% seen once. Material: PBMCs, obtained before TCRalphabeta/CD19-depleted stem cell transplant. All receptors come from a girl in the first two years of life with combined immunodeficiency, due to receive a stem cell transplant.

On this clonotype: Given a much more abundant clone one base away, this may be a read error. The V gene is TRBV20-1, the J gene TRBJ2-7, with 14 bases lining up with TRBD2. This CDR3 region has 17 residues. Germline V gives CDR1 DFQATT, CDR2 SNEGSKA (reference sequence). The CDR3 region has the DNA TGCAGTGCTGGGACTAGCGGGAGCCTAGGGGTTGTATACGGGCAGTACTTC. This sequence encodes CSAGTSGSLGVVYGQYF.

The table lists this clonotype with many counts. The chain has TRBV20-1 and TRBJ2-7, with TRBD2 identical over 8 bases. Germline trimming cut 4 bases from V and 1 base from J; bases unmatched to any gene: 3. Looked up from germline, CDR1 is DFQATT and CDR2 is SNEGSKA (reference sequence). The CDR3 has 13 amino acids. The CDR3 DNA follows: TGCAGTGCTAAACTAGCGGTTTCCTACGAGCAGTACTTC. It encodes CSAKLAVSYEQYF.

This clonotype was found many times. CDR3 sequence (DNA): TGTGCCAGCAGCAATAGCGGGAGGCCCATCGATGAGCAGTTCTTC. Translating it yields CASSNSGRPIDEQFF. The chain recombines TRBV7-6 with TRBJ2-1; TRBD2 matches 10 bases. Germline V gives CDR1 SGHVS, CDR2 FNYEAQ. Losses at the gene ends were 5 bases for V and 8 bases for J; bases not matched to a gene: 9. This CDR3 region has 15 residues. Full variable domain (missing parts from reference TRBV7-6 and TRBJ2-1): GAGVSQSPRYKVTKRGQDVALRCDPISGHVSLYWYRQALGQGPEFLTYFNYEAQQDKSGLPNDRFSAERPEGSISTLTIQRTEQRDSAMYRCASSNSGRPIDEQFFGPGTRLTVL.

Only a few counts were recorded for this clonotype. The chain uses TRBV11-2 and TRBJ1-2; D not resolved. Germline V gives CDR1 SGHAT, CDR2 FQNNGV. CDR3 size: 15 residues. The V end was cut by 4 bases, the J end by 2 bases, with 14 bases between. The CDR3 bases are TGTGCCAGCAGCTCAGATCCTACGGGAAACTATGGCTACACCTTC. It specifies CASSSDPTGNYGYTF.

This clonotype was counted many times. V is TRBV20-1 and J is TRBJ2-7; 9 nucleotides align to TRBD2. Per germline, CDR1 DFQATT and CDR2 SNEGSKA (reference sequence). This CDR3 comprises 14 residues. J lost 7 bases, V lost 3 bases, and 10 bases had no gene match. CDR3 DNA: TGCAGTGCTAGTGCAGCGGGAGGCCAGCTTGAGCAGTACTTC. Translating gives CSASAAGGQLEQYF.

This clonotype occurred many times. J is TRBJ2-1 and V is TRBV24-1; perhaps TRBD2 as D (5 bases). V dropped 7 bases and J dropped 2 bases, with 8 bases sitting between them. Per germline, CDR1 KGHDR and CDR2 SFDVKD. The CDR3 is made up of 13 amino acids. In DNA form, the CDR3 reads TGTGCCACCAGACTAGGACCCTACAATGAGCAGTTCTTC. The encoded protein is CATRLGPYNEQFF.

This clonotype has ten or more counts. The chain employs TRBV4-1 and TRBJ1-5; TRBD1 agrees at 9 bases. V dropped 3 bases and J dropped 5; count of bases not matched to a gene: 5. This CDR3 comprises 15 residues. CDR1 and CDR2 from the germline V gene are MGHRA and YSYEKL. The CDR3 DNA sequence: TGCGCCAGCAGCCAGGACAGGGGAGGGGATCAGCCCCAGCATTTT. Encoded protein: CASSQDRGGDQPQHF.

This clonotype was observed many times. The chain's CDR3 is CASRRWDGSKNIQYF. The CDR3 region has the DNA TGTGCCAGCAGGCGGTGGGACGGCTCCAAAAACATTCAGTACTTC. This chain joins TRBV6-2 or TRBV6-3 and TRBJ2-4; D possibly matches TRBD1 or TRBD2 (5 bases each). The V and J ends lost 6 bases and 2 bases respectively, with 14 bases between them. The CDR3 has 15 residues. Germline CDR1 and CDR2: MNHEY and SVGEGT.

This clonotype was seen many times. This rearrangement joins TRBV5-1 to TRBJ2-5; D unclear. V dropped 2 bases and J dropped 3 bases, with 11 bases sitting between them. The CDR3 spans 14 residues. Per germline, CDR1 SGHRS and CDR2 YFSETQ. CDR3 DNA: TGCGCCAGCAGCTTTTCGGTTGGCGAAGAGACCCAGTACTTC. Protein: CASSFSVGEETQYF.

CDR3 nucleotide sequence: TGTGCCATCAGTGAGGAGCTAGCGGGGGTTAATGAGCAGTTCTTC. The encoded protein is CAISEELAGVNEQFF. This sequence joins TRBV10-3 and TRBJ2-1, with 10 positions matching TRBD2. CDR1 and CDR2 (germline): ENHRY, SYGVKD. The CDR3 spans 15 residues. The V segment lost 2 bases and the J segment 7 bases; nucleotides outside the gene matches: 5.

The chain combines TRBV20-1 with TRBJ2-7; no clear D. Germline CDR1 DFQATT, CDR2 SNEGSKA (reference sequence). The V end was cut by 4 bases, the J end by 1 base, with 14 bases between. The CDR3 covers 14 residues. The CDR3 sequence is CSAKTPSPSYEQYF. Written as DNA, the CDR3 is TGCAGTGCTAAGACTCCTTCCCCTTCCTACGAGCAGTACTTC.

This clonotype was found many times. The chain joins TRBV7-8 to TRBJ2-7, with 7 bases lining up with TRBD1. The CDR3 totals 13 residues. Unmatched junction bases numbered 4, after V lost 2 bases and J lost 6 bases. Germline V gene lookup returns CDR1 SGHVS and CDR2 FQNEAQ. CDR3: CASSLSQGIEQYF. The CDR3 DNA reads as TGTGCCAGCAGCTTATCACAGGGGATCGAGCAGTACTTC.

This clonotype came up many times. The chain links TRBV7-9 to TRBJ1-2, with TRBD1 matching over 12 bases. CDR1 and CDR2 (germline): SEHNR, FQNEAQ (reference sequence). The CDR3 length is 14 residues. V was pared by 3 bases and J by 4 bases, with 0 bases of the junction left unmatched. CDR3: CASSLGQGAYGYTF. The CDR3 coding sequence is TGTGCCAGCAGCTTGGGACAGGGGGCCTATGGCTACACCTTC.

This chain uses TRBV7-2 with TRBJ2-1, with D possibly TRBD2 on 5 matching bases. Trimming cost V 5 bases and J 6 bases, with 17 bases left between them. The CDR3 is made up of 15 amino acids. Germline CDR1 SGHTA, CDR2 FQGNSA. DNA for the CDR3: TGTGCCAGCAGCCGGCGGGCGGTATCTGGCAATGAGCAGTTCTTC. This translates into CASSRRAVSGNEQFF.

This clonotype was picked up many times. V is TRBV12-3 or TRBV12-4 and J is TRBJ2-1; D is ambiguous. V lost 9 bases to trimming and J lost 0 bases, with 9 bases between them. This CDR3 contains 13 residues. The CDR3 sequence is CASRPDSYNEQFF. CDR3 sequence (DNA): TGTGCCAGTCGACCCGACTCCTACAATGAGCAGTTCTTC.

In its sample, this clonotype was seen many times. The rearrangement uses TRBV13 and TRBJ2-2, with D maybe TRBD2 (6 bases). Trimming stripped 4 bases from V and 5 bases from J, with 17 bases between. The CDR3 is made up of 16 amino acids. In germline, CDR1 is PRHDT, CDR2 FYEKMQ (reference sequence). DNA of the CDR3: TGTGCCAGCAGCTCCGGGACTCTGGATGGTACCGGGGAGCTGTTTTTT. This codes for CASSSGTLDGTGELFF.

This clonotype has at least ten counts. The chain combines TRBV28 with TRBJ2-7; 10 bases map to TRBD2. The CDR3 covers 18 residues. Germline CDR1 is MDHEN and CDR2 is SYDVKM. With V trimmed by 6 bases and J by 3 bases, 17 bases remained unmatched. CDR3 sequence: CASRPSPVLTSGYYEQYF. The CDR3 DNA is TGTGCCAGCAGGCCTTCCCCCGTATTGACTAGCGGGTACTACGAGCAGTACTTC. The full variable domain, completed using reference TRBV28 and TRBJ2-7, is DVKVTQSSRYLVKRTGEKVFLECVQDMDHENMFWYRQDPGLGLRLIYFSYDVKMKEKGDIPEGYSVSREKKERFSLILESASTNQTSMYLCASRPSPVLTSGYYEQYFGPGTRLTVT.

In its sample, this clonotype was seen many times. V and J are TRBV12-3 or TRBV12-4 and TRBJ2-7; 10 bases are shared with TRBD2. Losses at the gene ends were 3 bases for V and 3 bases for J; bases not matched to a gene: 2. The CDR3 is 14 residues long. CDR3 residues: CASSFASGSYEQYF. CDR3 nucleotides: TGTGCCAGCAGTTTTGCTAGCGGGAGCTACGAGCAGTACTTC.

This clonotype was observed many times. The V and J genes are TRBV4-3 and TRBJ1-2; D call uncertain. V gave up 1 base and J gave up 0 bases, with 9 bases separating them. This CDR3 has 15 residues. Germline V gene lookup returns CDR1 LGHNA and CDR2 YSLEER. In DNA, the CDR3 is TGCGCCAGCAGCCAAGCGTCAACAGCTAACTATGGCTACACCTTC. Translated, it gives CASSQASTANYGYTF.

This clonotype was seen more than once but under ten times. This rearrangement joins TRBV29-1 to TRBJ2-1; possibly TRBD1 for D (6 bases). CDR1 SQVTM and CDR2 ANQGSEA come from the germline V gene. Trimming shortened V by 6 bases and J by 10 bases, and 10 bases separated the two germline ends. The CDR3 extends over 10 amino acids. In nucleotides, the CDR3 is TGCAGCGTAGACGACAGGGAGCAGTTCTTC. It codes for CSVDDREQFF.

This clonotype has more than one count but fewer than ten. The V call is TRBV7-8, the J call TRBJ2-7; D might be TRBD2 (6 bases). CDR3 length: 14 amino acids. V gave up 7 bases and J gave up 3 bases, with 16 bases separating them. Germline values: CDR1 SGHVS, CDR2 FQNEAQ. The CDR3, as DNA: TGTGCCAGCACCCTAGCGTCCCGCTACTACGAGCAGTACTTC. This encodes CASTLASRYYEQYF. The whole variable domain, remainder taken from reference TRBV7-8 and TRBJ2-7, is GAGVSQSPRYKVAKRGQDVALRCDPISGHVSLFWYQQALGQGPEFLTYFQNEAQLDKSGLPSDRFFAERPEGSVSTLKIQRTQQEDSAVYLCASTLASRYYEQYFGPGTRLTVT.

This clonotype was recorded a few times. The chain uses TRBV20-1 and TRBJ1-2; maybe TRBD1 (6 bases). Per germline, CDR1 DFQATT and CDR2 SNEGSKA (reference sequence). Between the trimmed V and J ends, which lost 6 bases and 0 bases, there was a span of 17 bases. The CDR3 spans 15 residues. The CDR3 region has the DNA TGCAGTGCGGATGGACAGCCGCACCCTAACTATGGCTACACCTTC. Translation: CSADGQPHPNYGYTF.

The table lists this clonotype with many counts. The rearrangement joins TRBV13 to TRBJ2-7; 7 positions match TRBD1. Germline V gene data show CDR1 as PRHDT and CDR2 as FYEKMQ (reference sequence). Losses at the gene ends were 5 bases for V and 6 bases for J; bases not matched to a gene: 10. This CDR3 is built from 14 residues. The CDR3 DNA reads TGTGCCAGCAGCCCCAGGGGGTTCTCGTTCGAGCAGTACTTC. The encoded protein is CASSPRGFSFEQYF.

This clonotype was seen ten or more times. This chain links TRBV7-3 with TRBJ2-3, with 7 nucleotides matching TRBD1. This CDR3 is built from 15 residues. J was trimmed by 1 base and V by 4 bases; bases with no gene match: 5. From germline, CDR1 is SGHTA and CDR2 FQGTGA. Here the CDR3 reads CASSSTGLGTDTQYF. For the CDR3, the DNA is TGTGCCAGCAGCTCGACAGGGTTGGGCACAGATACGCAGTATTTT.

This clonotype has at least ten counts. The rearrangement joins TRBV12-3 or TRBV12-4 to TRBJ2-7; TRBD1 matches 12 bases. V dropped 3 bases and J dropped 12; count of bases not matched to a gene: 12. CDR3 length equals 15 residues. CDR3 DNA: TGTGCCAGCAGTTTCTCCGGGACAGGGGGCTCTTTGGGGTACTTC. Protein product: CASSFSGTGGSLGYF.

Details on this clonotype: This could be a read error, since a much larger clone is one nucleotide away. CDR3 bases: TGTGCCAGCAGCTTAGGGATAGTAGCGGGAGAGTCGTTCTACATTGAGCAGTTCTTC. Translation gives CASSLGIVAGESFYIEQFF. The gene calls are TRBV11-2 and TRBJ2-1, with 9 positions matching TRBD2. There are 19 residues in the CDR3. From germline, CDR1 is SGHAT and CDR2 FQNNGV.

This clonotype was observed at least ten times. The chain combines TRBV29-1 with TRBJ2-7, with TRBD1 identical over 7 bases. V trimming: 7 bases; J trimming: 3 bases; junction bases outside the gene matches: 12. CDR3 size: 14 residues. Germline V gene sequence: CDR1 SQVTM, CDR2 ANQGSEA. CDR3: CSACTVAGGYEQYF. Here the CDR3 DNA reads TGCAGCGCATGCACAGTGGCAGGGGGCTACGAGCAGTACTTC.

This clonotype occurred many times. This rearrangement joins TRBV7-9 to TRBJ2-1; D is unclear. V gave up 1 base and J gave up 5 bases, with 6 bases separating them. Germline-derived CDR1 and CDR2 are SEHNR and FQNEAQ (reference sequence). The CDR3 runs 13 residues. For the CDR3, the DNA is TGTGCCAGCAGCTTAGTTTTGAACAATGAGCAGTTCTTC. Translation gives CASSLVLNNEQFF.